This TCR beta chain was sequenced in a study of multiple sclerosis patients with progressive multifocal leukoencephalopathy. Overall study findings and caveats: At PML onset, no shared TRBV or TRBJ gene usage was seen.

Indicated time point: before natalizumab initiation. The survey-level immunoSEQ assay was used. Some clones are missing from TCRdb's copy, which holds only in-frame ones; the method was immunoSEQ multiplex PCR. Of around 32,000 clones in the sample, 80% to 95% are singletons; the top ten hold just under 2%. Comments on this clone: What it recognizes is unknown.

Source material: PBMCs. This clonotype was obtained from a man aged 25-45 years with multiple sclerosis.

CDR3 sequence (DNA): TGTGCCAGCAGACCAGGACCTTACTATGGCTACACCTTC. It translates to CASRPGPYYGYTF. The J gene is TRBJ1-2, the V gene TRBV6-5; D is ambiguous. The CDR3 loop spans 13 amino acids. Trimming stripped 6 bases from V and 3 bases from J, with 11 bases between. The germline gives CDR1 MNHEY, CDR2 SVGAGI.